This section outlines one T cell receptor beta chain sequence together with its context. The germline gene is not matched at one end of the junction; a read error may be the cause. The CDR3 has 13 amino acids. Germline V gives CDR1 MNHNS, CDR2 SASEGT. TCRdb re-called the 5' RACE reads with MiXCR, one entry per CDR3 protein. Of more than 75,000 distinct CDR3 sequences in the sample, approximately 13% were seen once. This sample was included in a study of early T cells in non-severe SARS-CoV-2 infection. The specimen sequenced was whole blood. The source is an adult who was a healthcare worker with PCR-confirmed SARS-CoV-2 infection or an uninfected control (not recorded which). The chain employs TRBV6-1 and TRBJ1-1; D perhaps matches TRBD1 (6 bases). The CDR3 protein is CVSIRGQGYIVFF. For the CDR3, the DNA is TGTGTCAGCATCCGGGGGCAGGGGTATATCGTTTTCTTT.